These 16 T cell receptor beta chains came from one sample sequenced in a study of identical twins. TCRdb reanalysed the 5' RACE reads using MiXCR and keeps one entry per CDR3 protein. Of approximately 600,000 distinct CDR3 sequences in the sample, nearly 10% were seen once. The same sample was also used in a study of yellow fever vaccine responses in identical twins.

The sequencing sample was made of PBMCs. The receptor set was obtained from a woman in her late teens or twenties in good health.

At least ten counts were recorded for this clonotype. V is TRBV5-1 and J is TRBJ2-5, with D possibly TRBD1 on 5 matching bases. Germline V lookup: CDR1 SGHRS, CDR2 YFSETQ. CDR3 length equals 13 residues. V was shortened by 3 bases and J by 4 bases, with 10 bases between the two germline ends. In DNA form, the CDR3 reads TGCGCCAGCAGCTATGACAGCCCAGAGACCCAGTACTTC. It yields the protein CASSYDSPETQYF.

This clonotype was seen repeatedly, ten times or more. V is TRBV5-1 and J is TRBJ2-3; D is possibly TRBD1 (6 bases). Germline V gene lookup returns CDR1 SGHRS and CDR2 YFSETQ. The CDR3 extends over 15 amino acids. V lost 4 bases, J lost 0 bases, and 12 bases lay in between. CDR3 in amino acids: CASSQDSPSTDTQYF. The CDR3 coding sequence is TGCGCCAGCAGCCAGGACAGTCCCAGCACAGATACGCAGTATTTT.

This clonotype was seen ten or more times. CDR3 DNA: TGTGCCATCAGTGAAATACCCCAGCGTGAGCAGTTCTTC. Its protein product is CAISEIPQREQFF. The V gene is TRBV10-3, the J gene TRBJ2-1, with D unresolved. CDR3 length equals 13 residues. Trimming pared 3 bases from V and 9 bases from J, leaving 12 bases between. Germline values: CDR1 ENHRY, CDR2 SYGVKD.

This clonotype was seen at least ten times. This chain joins TRBV29-1 and TRBJ2-2; a weak D match, TRBD2 (6 bases). Per the germline V gene, CDR1 is SQVTM and CDR2 is ANQGSEA. The CDR3 is 15 amino acids. V lost 5 bases and J lost 7, with 20 bases in between. CDR3 amino acids: CSVTPHGSRDGELFF. The CDR3 nucleotides are TGCAGCGTTACACCCCACGGGAGTAGGGACGGGGAGCTGTTTTTT.

This clonotype came up many times. The V call is TRBV12-3 or TRBV12-4, the J call TRBJ2-5; D tentatively reads TRBD1 or TRBD2 (7 bases each). The CDR3 spans 14 residues. The V end lost 7 bases, the J end lost 1 base, and 13 bases lay between the germline ends. The CDR3 DNA reads as TGTGCCAGCACCAGGGGGGGGGCCCAAGAGACCCAGTACTTC. Translated: CASTRGGAQETQYF.

This clonotype was seen only a few times. The genes are TRBV5-6 and TRBJ2-7; D may be TRBD2 (5 bases). V dropped 1 base and J dropped 6 bases, with 14 bases sitting between them. The CDR3 runs 14 residues. Germline values: CDR1 SGHDT, CDR2 YYEEEE. This CDR3 is CASSLLEAQFEQYF. DNA of the CDR3: TGTGCCAGCAGCTTGCTGGAGGCCCAGTTCGAGCAGTACTTC.

There are many counts of this clonotype. V is TRBV7-9 and J is TRBJ2-2; no reliable D call. Germline CDR1 and CDR2: SEHNR and FQNEAQ (reference sequence). V dropped 5 bases and J dropped 6 bases, with 10 bases sitting between them. CDR3 length: 13 amino acids. This CDR3 reads CASSPRFSGELFF. The CDR3 coding sequence is TGTGCCAGCAGCCCCCGTTTTTCCGGGGAGCTGTTTTTT.

The rearrangement uses TRBV18 and TRBJ2-7; 11 bases match TRBD1. The CDR3 contains 19 residues. In germline, CDR1 is KGHSH, CDR2 LQKENI. After removal of 3 bases from V and 6 bases from J, the junction contained 19 bases not matched to a gene. The chain's CDR3 is CASSPRKVSGTGGNGEQYF. Here the CDR3 DNA reads TGTGCCAGCTCACCTCGTAAGGTCTCGGGGACAGGGGGGAACGGCGAGCAGTACTTC.

J is TRBJ2-7 and V is TRBV4-3; D is unresolved. The CDR3 is 13 amino acids. V shed 0 bases and J shed 7 bases, with 10 bases lying between them. Per the germline V gene, CDR1 is LGHNA and CDR2 is YSLEER. The CDR3 sequence: CASSQDRGIEQYF. The CDR3 DNA reads TGCGCCAGCAGCCAAGATCGTGGGATAGAGCAGTACTTC.

This chain joins TRBV6-2 or TRBV6-3 and TRBJ2-3; tentatively, D is TRBD1 or TRBD2 (5 bases each). This CDR3 is 14 amino acids long. Germline V gene lookup returns CDR1 MNHEY and CDR2 SVGEGT. The ends were cut back, 3 bases at V and 6 bases at J, with 13 bases in the middle. The DNA for the CDR3 is TGTGCCAGCAGTTATGGGACCGTGGCTGATACGCAGTATTTT. Its translation is CASSYGTVADTQYF.

V gene TRBV28 combines with J gene TRBJ2-1; D perhaps matches TRBD2 (6 bases). The CDR3 consists of 15 residues. The V end was cut by 5 bases, the J end by 8 bases, with 19 bases between. The germline CDR1 and CDR2 sequences are MDHEN and SYDVKM. The CDR3 loop reads CASSPGGVRDYEQFF. The DNA of the CDR3 is TGTGCCAGCAGTCCGGGCGGGGTGAGGGACTATGAGCAGTTCTTC.

This clonotype was seen more than once but under ten times. The V and J genes are TRBV2 and TRBJ2-7, with D unresolved. Trimming left V 7 bases short and J 4 bases short, with 8 bases between. The CDR3 sequence is 11 residues long. Germline V gene sequence: CDR1 SNHLY, CDR2 FYNNEI. As DNA, the CDR3 is TGTGCCAGCACCATTACTTACGAGCAGTACTTC. It specifies CASTITYEQYF.

The chain employs TRBV20-1 and TRBJ2-2; 11 bases are a match to TRBD2. Unmatched junction bases numbered 7, after V lost 3 bases and J lost 1 base. In germline, CDR1 is DFQATT, CDR2 SNEGSKA (reference sequence). The CDR3 is made up of 17 amino acids. DNA of the CDR3: TGCAGTGCTAGTGGTAGCGGGAGGGTTGGGAACACCGGGGAGCTGTTTTTT. Protein product: CSASGSGRVGNTGELFF.

This clonotype was counted only a few times. The chain's CDR3 is CSASQWVTEGAYTGELFF. In DNA form, the CDR3 reads TGCAGTGCTAGCCAATGGGTGACGGAGGGGGCTTACACCGGGGAGCTGTTTTTT. The chain has TRBV20-1 and TRBJ2-2, with D possibly TRBD1 on 7 matching bases. V was trimmed by 3 bases and J by 3 bases, leaving 23 bases between them. CDR1 DFQATT and CDR2 SNEGSKA come from the germline V gene (reference sequence). This CDR3 is built from 18 residues.

This clonotype was observed at least ten times. The chain joins TRBV12-3 or TRBV12-4 to TRBJ1-5, with 7 nucleotides matching TRBD1. The V gene end was trimmed by 6 bases and the J gene end by 2 bases; junction bases not matched to a gene: 7. This CDR3 has 15 amino acids. CDR3 loop: CASSPLGTGNQPQHF. The CDR3, as DNA: TGTGCCAGCAGCCCCCTTGGGACAGGCAATCAGCCCCAGCATTTT.

Ten or more counts support this clonotype. The genes are TRBV12-3 or TRBV12-4 and TRBJ1-3, with a possible D match to TRBD1 (6 bases). Trimming removed 1 base from V and 4 bases from J, with 11 bases in between. The CDR3 extends over 15 amino acids. CDR3 sequence: CASSLETGRGNTIYF. CDR3 coding DNA: TGTGCCAGCAGTTTAGAAACAGGGAGAGGAAACACCATATATTTT.